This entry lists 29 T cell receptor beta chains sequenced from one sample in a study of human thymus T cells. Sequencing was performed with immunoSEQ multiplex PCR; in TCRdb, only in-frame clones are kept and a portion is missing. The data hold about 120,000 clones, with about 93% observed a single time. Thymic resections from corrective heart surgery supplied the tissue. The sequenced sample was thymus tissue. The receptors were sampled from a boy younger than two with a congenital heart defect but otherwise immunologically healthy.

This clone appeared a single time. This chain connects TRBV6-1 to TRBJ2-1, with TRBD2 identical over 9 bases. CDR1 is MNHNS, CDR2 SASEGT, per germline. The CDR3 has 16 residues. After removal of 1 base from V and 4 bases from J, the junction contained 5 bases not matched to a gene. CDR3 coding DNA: TGTGCCAGCAGTGAAGGGGCTAGCGGGGAGTACAATGAGCAGTTCTTC. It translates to CASSEGASGEYNEQFF.

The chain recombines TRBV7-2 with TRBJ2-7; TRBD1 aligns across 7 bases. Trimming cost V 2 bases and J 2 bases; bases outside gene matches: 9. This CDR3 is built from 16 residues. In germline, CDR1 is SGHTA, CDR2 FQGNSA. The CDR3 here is CASSLTSRDRAYEQYF. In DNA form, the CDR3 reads TGTGCCAGCAGCTTAACTTCCCGAGACAGGGCCTACGAGCAGTACTTC.

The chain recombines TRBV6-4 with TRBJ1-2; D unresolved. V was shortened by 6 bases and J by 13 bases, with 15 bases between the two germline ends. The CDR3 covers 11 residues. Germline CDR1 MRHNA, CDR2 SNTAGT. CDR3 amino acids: CASRGPFLGTF. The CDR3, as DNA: TGTGCCAGCAGGGGTCCCTTTTTGGGCACCTTC.

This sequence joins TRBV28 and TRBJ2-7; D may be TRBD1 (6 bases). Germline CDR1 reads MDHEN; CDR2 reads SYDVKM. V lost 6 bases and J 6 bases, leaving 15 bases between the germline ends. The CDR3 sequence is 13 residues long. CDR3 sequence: CASRTYRDREQYF. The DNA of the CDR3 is TGTGCCAGCAGGACATACAGGGATCGCGAGCAGTACTTC.

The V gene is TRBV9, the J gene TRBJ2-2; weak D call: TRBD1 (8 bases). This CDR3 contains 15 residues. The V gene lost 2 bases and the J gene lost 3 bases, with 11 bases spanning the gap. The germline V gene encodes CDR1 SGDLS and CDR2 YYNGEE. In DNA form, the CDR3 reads TGTGCCAGCAGCGTCACAGGGGGGGACACCGGGGAGCTGTTTTTT. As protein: CASSVTGGDTGELFF.

CDR3 region: CASSHEVRDRGRIWANVLTF. As DNA, the CDR3 is TGCGCCAGCAGCCACGAAGTTCGGGACAGGGGGCGTATCTGGGCCAACGTCCTGACTTTC. This chain links TRBV4-3 with TRBJ2-6; 12 bases line up with TRBD1. The V segment lost 3 bases and the J segment 5 bases; nucleotides outside the gene matches: 14. The CDR3 extends over 20 amino acids. Germline V gene sequence: CDR1 LGHNA, CDR2 YSLEER.

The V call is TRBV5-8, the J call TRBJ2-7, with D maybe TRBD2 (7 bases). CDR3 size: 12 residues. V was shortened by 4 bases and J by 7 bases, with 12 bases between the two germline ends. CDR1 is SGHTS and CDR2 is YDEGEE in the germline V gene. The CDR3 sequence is CASSREGGEQYF. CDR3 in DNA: TGTGCCAGCAGCAGGGAGGGGGGGGAGCAGTACTTC.

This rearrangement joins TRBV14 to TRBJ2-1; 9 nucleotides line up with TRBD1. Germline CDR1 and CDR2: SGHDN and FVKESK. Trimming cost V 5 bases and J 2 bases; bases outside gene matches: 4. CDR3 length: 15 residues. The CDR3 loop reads CASSVGQGTYNEQFF. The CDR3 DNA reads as TGTGCCAGCAGCGTCGGACAGGGGACCTACAATGAGCAGTTCTTC.

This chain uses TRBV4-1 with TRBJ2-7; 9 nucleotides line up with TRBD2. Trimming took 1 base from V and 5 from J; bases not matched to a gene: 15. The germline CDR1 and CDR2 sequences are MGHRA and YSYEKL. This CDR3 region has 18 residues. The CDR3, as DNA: TGCGCCAGCAGCCAAGGGCGGCAAGCGGGGGGTGCTCGCGACGAGCAGTACTTC. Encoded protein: CASSQGRQAGGARDEQYF.

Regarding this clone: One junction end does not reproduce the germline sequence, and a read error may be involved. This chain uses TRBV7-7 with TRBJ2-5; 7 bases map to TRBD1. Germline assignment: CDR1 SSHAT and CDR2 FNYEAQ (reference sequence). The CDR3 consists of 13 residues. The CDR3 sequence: CASSPRQGETQYF. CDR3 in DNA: TGTGCTAGCAGCCCGAGACAGGGAGAGACCCAGTACTTC.

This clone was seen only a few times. The CDR3 sequence: CASSRDTF. The CDR3 DNA sequence: TGTGCCAGCAGCCGGGACACCTTC. The V call is TRBV3-2, the J call TRBJ1-2. TRBV3-2 is designated a pseudogene. The CDR3 has 8 amino acids.

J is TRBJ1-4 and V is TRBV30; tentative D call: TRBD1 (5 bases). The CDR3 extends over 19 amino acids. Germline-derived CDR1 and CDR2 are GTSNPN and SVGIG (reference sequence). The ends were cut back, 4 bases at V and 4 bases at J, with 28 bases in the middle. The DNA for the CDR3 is TGTGCCTGGATGAACTCCCGAAATTCTCGACAGCGCCATAATGAAAAACTGTTTTTT. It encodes CAWMNSRNSRQRHNEKLFF.

In nucleotides, the CDR3 is TGTGCCAGCAGTGAAGGAAACAGGCTAAATTATGGCTACACCTTC. This sequence encodes CASSEGNRLNYGYTF. The chain has TRBV2 and TRBJ1-2; perhaps TRBD1 as D (5 bases). Germline V gene data show CDR1 as SNHLY and CDR2 as FYNNEI. The germline V and J ends were trimmed by 1 base and 5 bases, with 14 bases remaining between them. The CDR3 spans 15 residues.

CDR3 bases: TGTGCCAGCAGCATAAATAGAGCAGACAGGGGTTTCGACAATGAGCAGTTCTTC. This translates into CASSINRADRGFDNEQFF. The V gene is TRBV7-8, the J gene TRBJ2-1, with 8 bases fitting TRBD1. Germline V lookup: CDR1 SGHVS, CDR2 FQNEAQ. The CDR3 spans 18 residues. The trim removed 5 bases at V and 5 bases at J, leaving 17 bases unmatched. Filled out from reference TRBV7-8 and TRBJ2-1, the complete variable domain reads GAGVSQSPRYKVAKRGQDVALRCDPISGHVSLFWYQQALGQGPEFLTYFQNEAQLDKSGLPSDRFFAERPEGSVSTLKIQRTQQEDSAVYLCASSINRADRGFDNEQFFGPGTRLTVL.

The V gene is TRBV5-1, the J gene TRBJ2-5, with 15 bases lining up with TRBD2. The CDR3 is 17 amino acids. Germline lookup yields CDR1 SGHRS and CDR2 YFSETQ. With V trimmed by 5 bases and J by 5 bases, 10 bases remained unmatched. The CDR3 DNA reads TGCGCCAGCAGTTTCGGACTAGCGGGGGGGCCGTGGGAGACCCAGTACTTC. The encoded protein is CASSFGLAGGPWETQYF. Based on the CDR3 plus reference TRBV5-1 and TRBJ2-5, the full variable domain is KAGVTQTPRYLIKTRGQQVTLSCSPISGHRSVSWYQQTPGQGLQFLFEYFSETQRNKGNFPGRFSGRQFSNSRSEMNVSTLELGDSALYLCASSFGLAGGPWETQYFGPGTRLLVL.

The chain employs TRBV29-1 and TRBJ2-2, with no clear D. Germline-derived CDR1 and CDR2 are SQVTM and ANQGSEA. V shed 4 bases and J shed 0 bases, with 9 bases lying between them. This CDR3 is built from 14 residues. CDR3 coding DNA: TGCAGCGTTGGTGGACCCCCGAACACCGGGGAGCTGTTTTTT. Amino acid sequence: CSVGGPPNTGELFF.

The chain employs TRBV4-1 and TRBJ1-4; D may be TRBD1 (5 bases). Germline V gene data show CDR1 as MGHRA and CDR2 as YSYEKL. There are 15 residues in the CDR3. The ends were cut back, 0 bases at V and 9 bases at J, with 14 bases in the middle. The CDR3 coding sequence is TGCGCCAGCAGCCAAGATCTGGCGGGGACGAAAAAACTGTTTTTT. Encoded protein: CASSQDLAGTKKLFF.

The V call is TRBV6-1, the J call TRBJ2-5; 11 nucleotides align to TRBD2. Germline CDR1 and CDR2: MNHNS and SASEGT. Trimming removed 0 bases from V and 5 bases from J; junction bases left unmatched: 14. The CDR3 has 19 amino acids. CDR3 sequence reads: CASSEALGDSGGAAETQYF. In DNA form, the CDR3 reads TGTGCCAGCAGTGAAGCGCTGGGGGATAGCGGGGGGGCCGCGGAGACCCAGTACTTC.

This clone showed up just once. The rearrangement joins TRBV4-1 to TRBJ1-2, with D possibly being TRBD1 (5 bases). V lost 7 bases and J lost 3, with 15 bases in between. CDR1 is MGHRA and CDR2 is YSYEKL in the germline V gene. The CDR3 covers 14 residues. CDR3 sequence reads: CASTPKPGHYGYTF. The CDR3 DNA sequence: TGCGCCAGCACCCCCAAGCCGGGGCACTATGGCTACACCTTC.

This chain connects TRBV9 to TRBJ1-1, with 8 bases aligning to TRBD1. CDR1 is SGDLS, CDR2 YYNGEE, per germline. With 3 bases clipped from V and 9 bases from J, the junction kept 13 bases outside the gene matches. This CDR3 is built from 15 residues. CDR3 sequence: CASSDSRGQGAKAFF. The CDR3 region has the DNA TGTGCCAGCAGCGATTCTAGGGGGCAGGGGGCCAAAGCTTTCTTT.

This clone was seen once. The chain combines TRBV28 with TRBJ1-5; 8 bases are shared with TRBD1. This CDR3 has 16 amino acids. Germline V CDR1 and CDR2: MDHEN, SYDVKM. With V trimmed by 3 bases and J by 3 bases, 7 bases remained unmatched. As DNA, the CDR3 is TGTGCCAGCAGTTTTCATGGGGACAGGCTCAATCAGCCCCAGCATTTT. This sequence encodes CASSFHGDRLNQPQHF.

DNA of the CDR3: TGTGCCAGCAGCCCGGAGGTAGACAGGGAATATGGCTACACCTTC. Residues: CASSPEVDREYGYTF. The V and J genes are TRBV13 and TRBJ1-2, with 7 bases aligning to TRBD1. The CDR3 extends over 15 amino acids. V dropped 5 bases and J dropped 5; count of bases not matched to a gene: 11. Germline lookup yields CDR1 PRHDT and CDR2 FYEKMQ (reference sequence).

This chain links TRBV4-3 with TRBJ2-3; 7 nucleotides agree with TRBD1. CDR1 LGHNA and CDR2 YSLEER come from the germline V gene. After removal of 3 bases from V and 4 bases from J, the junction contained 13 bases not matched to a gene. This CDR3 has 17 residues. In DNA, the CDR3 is TGCGCCAGCAGCCAGGCTAAAGACAGGGTGGGGGCAGATACGCAGTATTTT. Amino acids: CASSQAKDRVGADTQYF.

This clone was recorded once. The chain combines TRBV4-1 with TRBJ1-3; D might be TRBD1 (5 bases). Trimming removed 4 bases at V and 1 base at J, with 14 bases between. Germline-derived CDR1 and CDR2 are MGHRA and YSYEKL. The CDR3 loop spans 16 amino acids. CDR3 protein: CASSPTVTRSGNTIYF. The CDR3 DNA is TGCGCCAGCAGCCCGACAGTAACAAGGTCTGGAAACACCATATATTTT.

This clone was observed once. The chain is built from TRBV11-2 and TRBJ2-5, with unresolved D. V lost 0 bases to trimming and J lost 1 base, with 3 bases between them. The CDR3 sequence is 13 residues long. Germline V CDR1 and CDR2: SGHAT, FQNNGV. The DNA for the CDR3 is TGTGCCAGCAGCTTAGAACTCCAAGAGACCCAGTACTTC. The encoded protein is CASSLELQETQYF.

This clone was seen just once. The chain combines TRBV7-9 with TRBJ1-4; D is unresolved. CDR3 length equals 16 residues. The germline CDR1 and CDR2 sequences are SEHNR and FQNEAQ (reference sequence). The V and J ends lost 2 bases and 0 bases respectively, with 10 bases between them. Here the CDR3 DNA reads TGTGCCAGCAGCTTATTTGAGGGAACAACTAATGAAAAACTGTTTTTT. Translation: CASSLFEGTTNEKLFF.

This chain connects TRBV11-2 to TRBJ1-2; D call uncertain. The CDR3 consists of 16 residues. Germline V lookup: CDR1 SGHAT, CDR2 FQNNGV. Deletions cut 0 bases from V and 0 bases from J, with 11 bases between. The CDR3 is CASSLDRRQTNYGYTF. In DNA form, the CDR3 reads TGTGCCAGCAGCTTAGATCGACGGCAGACTAACTATGGCTACACCTTC.

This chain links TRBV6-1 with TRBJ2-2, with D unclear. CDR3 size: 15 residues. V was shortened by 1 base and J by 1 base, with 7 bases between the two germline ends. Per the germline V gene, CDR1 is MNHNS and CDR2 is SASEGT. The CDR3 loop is CASSEGTGNTGELFF. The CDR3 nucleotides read TGTGCCAGCAGTGAAGGGACGGGGAACACCGGGGAGCTGTTTTTT.

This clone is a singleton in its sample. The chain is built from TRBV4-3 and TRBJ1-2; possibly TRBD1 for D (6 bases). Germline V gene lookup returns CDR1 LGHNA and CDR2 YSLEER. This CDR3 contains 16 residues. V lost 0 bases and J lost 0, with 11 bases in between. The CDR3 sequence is CASSQELQGPNYGYTF. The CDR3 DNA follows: TGCGCCAGCAGCCAAGAACTACAGGGCCCTAACTATGGCTACACCTTC.